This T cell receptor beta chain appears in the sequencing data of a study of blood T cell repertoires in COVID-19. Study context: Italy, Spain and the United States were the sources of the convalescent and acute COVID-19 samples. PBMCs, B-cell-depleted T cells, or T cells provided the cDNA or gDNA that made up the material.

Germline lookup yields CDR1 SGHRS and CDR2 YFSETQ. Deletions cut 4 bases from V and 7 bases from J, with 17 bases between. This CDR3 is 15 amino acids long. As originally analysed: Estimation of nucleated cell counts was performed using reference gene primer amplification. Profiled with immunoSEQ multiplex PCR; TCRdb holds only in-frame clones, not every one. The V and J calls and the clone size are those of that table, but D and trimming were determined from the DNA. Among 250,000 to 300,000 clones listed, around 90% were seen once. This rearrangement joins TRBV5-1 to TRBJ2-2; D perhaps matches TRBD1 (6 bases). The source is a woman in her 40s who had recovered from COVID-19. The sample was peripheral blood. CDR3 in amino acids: CASSGGRAASGELFF. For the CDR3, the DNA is TGCGCCAGCAGCGGGGGCCGCGCGGCTAGCGGGGAGCTGTTTTTT.